The source of this T cell receptor (beta chain) is a study of glioma-infiltrating T cells after dendritic cell vaccination. Time point described: after dendritic cell vaccination, including at tumor progression/relapse. This CDR3 is 13 amino acids long. Germline V gene sequence: CDR1 MDHEN, CDR2 SYDVKM. The V end was cut by 7 bases, the J end by 0 bases, with 9 bases between. Sequencing used immunoSEQ multiplex PCR; TCRdb keeps in-frame clones, though not all of them. The sample yields around 83,000 clones, 85% seen once. The V gene is TRBV28, the J gene TRBJ1-2; no clear D. This TCR derives from a human donor with glioblastoma. The sequencing here drew on blood, taken after dendritic cell vaccination. CDR3 residues: CASIPGSNYGYTF. The DNA of the CDR3 is TGTGCCAGCATCCCGGGATCTAACTATGGCTACACCTTC.